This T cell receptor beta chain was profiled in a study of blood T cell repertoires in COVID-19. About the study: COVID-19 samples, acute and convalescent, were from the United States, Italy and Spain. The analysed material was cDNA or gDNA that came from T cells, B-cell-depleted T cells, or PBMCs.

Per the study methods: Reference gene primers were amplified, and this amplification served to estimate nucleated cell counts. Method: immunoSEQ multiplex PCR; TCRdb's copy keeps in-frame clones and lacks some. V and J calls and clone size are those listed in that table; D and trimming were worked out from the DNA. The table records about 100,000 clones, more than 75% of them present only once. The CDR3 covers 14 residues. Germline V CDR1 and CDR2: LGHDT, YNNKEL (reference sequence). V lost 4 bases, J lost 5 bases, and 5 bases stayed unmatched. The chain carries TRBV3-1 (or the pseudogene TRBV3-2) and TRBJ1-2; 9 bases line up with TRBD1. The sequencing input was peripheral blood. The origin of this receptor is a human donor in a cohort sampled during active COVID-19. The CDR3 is CASSLDRGGYGYTF. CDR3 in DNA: TGTGCCAGCAGCCTGGACAGGGGTGGGTATGGCTACACCTTC.